What follows describes a single TCR beta chain. Its matching antigen is unknown. Here immunoSEQ multiplex PCR was the method, and the copy in TCRdb shows in-frame clones only, minus some. The sample yields over a million clones, roughly 96% seen once. The data were taken from a study of shared clonotypes between healthy human individuals. All donors were healthy HIV-negative adults lacking recent acute infections or vaccinations. It was into CD45RA+ naive and CD45RA-negative memory subsets that the CD4+ cells were split. General study results and limits: On the whole, naive subsets had larger estimated richness than memory subsets had. An effect of sequencing depth on clonotype sharing among donors was expected.

Material: naive CD4+ T cells sorted from blood. As to subset: CD45RA+ positively selected. This clonotype was obtained from a man aged 30-40 years in good health.

The CDR3 region is CASILRTSGSLGRETQYF. CDR3 DNA sequence: TGTGCCAGTATTCTTCGGACTAGCGGGAGTTTAGGTCGAGAGACCCAGTACTTC. V usage is TRBV2 and J usage is TRBJ2-5; the match to TRBD2 covers 13 bases. The germline V gene encodes CDR1 SNHLY and CDR2 FYNNEI. The CDR3 has 18 residues. J gave up 4 bases and V 9 bases, and 17 bases lay outside the gene matches.